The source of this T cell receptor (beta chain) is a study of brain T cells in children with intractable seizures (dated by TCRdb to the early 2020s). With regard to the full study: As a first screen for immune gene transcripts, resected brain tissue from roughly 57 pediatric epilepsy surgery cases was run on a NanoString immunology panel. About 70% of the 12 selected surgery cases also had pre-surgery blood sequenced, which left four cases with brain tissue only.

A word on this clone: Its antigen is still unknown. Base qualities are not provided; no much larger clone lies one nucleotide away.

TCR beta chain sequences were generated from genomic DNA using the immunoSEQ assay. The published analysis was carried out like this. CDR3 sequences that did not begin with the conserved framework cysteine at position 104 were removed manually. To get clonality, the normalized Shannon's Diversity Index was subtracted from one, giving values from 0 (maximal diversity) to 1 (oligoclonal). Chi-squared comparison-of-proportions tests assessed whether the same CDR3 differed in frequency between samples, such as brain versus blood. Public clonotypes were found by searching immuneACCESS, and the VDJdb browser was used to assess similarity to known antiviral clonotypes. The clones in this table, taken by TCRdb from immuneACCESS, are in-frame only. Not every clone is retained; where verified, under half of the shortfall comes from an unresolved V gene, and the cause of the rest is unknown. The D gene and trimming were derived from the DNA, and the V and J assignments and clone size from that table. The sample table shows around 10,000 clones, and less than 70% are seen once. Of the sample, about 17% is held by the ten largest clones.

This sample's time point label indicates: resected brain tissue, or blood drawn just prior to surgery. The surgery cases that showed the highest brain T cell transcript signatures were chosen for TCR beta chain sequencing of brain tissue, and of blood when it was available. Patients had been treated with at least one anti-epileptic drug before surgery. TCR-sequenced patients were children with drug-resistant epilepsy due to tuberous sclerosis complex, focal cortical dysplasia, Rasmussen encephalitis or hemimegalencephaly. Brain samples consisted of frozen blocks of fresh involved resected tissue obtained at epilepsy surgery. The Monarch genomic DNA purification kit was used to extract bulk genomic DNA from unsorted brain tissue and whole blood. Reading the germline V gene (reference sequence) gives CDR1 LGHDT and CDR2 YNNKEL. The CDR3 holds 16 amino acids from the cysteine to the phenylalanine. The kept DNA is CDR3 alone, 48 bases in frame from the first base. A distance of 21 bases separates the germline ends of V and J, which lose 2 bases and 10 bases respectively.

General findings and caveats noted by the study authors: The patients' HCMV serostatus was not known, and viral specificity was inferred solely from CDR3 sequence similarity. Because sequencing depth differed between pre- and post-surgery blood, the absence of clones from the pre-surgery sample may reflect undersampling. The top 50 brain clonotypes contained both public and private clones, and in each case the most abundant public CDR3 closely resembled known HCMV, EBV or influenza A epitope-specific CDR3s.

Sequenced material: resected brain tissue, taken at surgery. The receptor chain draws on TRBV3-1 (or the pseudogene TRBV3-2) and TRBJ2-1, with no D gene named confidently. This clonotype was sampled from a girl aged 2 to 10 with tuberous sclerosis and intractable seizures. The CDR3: CASSQISGIGRTEQFF. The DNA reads TGTGCCAGCAGCCAAATTAGTGGTATTGGCAGGACGGAGCAGTTCTTC.